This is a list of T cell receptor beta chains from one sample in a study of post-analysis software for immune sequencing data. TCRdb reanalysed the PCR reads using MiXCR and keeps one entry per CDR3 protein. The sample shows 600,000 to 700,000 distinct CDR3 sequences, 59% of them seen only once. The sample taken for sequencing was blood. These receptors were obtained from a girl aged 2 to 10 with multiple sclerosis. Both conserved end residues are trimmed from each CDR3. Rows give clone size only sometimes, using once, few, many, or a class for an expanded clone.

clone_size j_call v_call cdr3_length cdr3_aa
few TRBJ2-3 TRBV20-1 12 SAPGLAGVDTQY
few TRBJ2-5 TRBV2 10 ASGMKQETQY
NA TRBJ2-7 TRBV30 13 AWSGGRDRAYEQY
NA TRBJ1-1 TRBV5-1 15 ASSFRTGPGGNTEAF
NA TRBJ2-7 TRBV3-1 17 ASSPFSLGTGEPRYEQY
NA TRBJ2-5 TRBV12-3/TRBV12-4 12 ASSLRELRETQY
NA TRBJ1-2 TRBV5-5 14 ASSSHIELDNYGYT
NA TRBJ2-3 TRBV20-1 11 SARDSGTDTQY
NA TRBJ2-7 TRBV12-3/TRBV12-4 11 ASSSGDSYELY
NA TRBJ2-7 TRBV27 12 ASSQTNSIYEQY
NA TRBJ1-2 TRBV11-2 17 ASSFPSSTPGQRRGGYT
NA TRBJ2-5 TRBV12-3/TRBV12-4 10 ANSLFLETQY
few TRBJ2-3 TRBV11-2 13 ASSSYSGKTDTQY
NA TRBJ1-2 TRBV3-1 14 ASSQFGYEEDPGYT
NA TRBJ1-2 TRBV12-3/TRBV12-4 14 ASSLGPTGIPYGYT
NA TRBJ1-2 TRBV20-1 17 SARDGEGGLTKANYGYT
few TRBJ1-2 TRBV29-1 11 SVEEGRSYGYT
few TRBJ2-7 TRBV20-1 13 SVQYSDRGSYEQY
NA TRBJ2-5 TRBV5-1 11 ASSSDLRETQY
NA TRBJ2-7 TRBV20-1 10 SAEGLTYEQY
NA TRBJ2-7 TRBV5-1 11 ASSLGAGYEQY
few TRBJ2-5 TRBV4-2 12 ASSQEGFQETQY
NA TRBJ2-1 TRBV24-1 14 ATSDPQGSSYNEQF
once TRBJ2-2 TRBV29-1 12 SVEATGVGGELF
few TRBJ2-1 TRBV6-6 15 ASSRGLAALRHNEQF
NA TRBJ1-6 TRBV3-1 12 ASSQNVGNSPLH
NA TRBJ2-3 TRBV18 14 ASSPRRAVVGDTQY
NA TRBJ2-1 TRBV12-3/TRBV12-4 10 ASSPQPPRQF
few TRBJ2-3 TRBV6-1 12 ASSDPARGDTQY
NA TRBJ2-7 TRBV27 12 ASSFGGALYEQY
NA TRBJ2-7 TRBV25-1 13 ASSYWGRGSYEQY
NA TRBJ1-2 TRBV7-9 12 ASSFGRAGNGYT
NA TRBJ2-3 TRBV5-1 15 ASSLGLAGLPTDTQY
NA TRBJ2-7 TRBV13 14 ASSLEGQGSTYEQY
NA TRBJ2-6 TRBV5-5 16 ASSPGQGPPSGANVLT
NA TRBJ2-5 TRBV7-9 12 ASSNYRGQETQY
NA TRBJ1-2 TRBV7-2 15 ASSLMGTGGRSYGYT
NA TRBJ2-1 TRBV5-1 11 ASSLLASREQF
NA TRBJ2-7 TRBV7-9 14 ASSHQGGLPSYEQY
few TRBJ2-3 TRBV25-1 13 ASSSLAGVEDTQY
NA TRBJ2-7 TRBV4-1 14 ASSPLVGQDSYEQY